Shown below are 5 T cell receptor beta chains from a single sample sequenced in a study of Ad26.COV2.S vaccination and SARS-CoV-2 variants. Here immunoSEQ multiplex PCR was the method, and the copy in TCRdb shows in-frame clones only, minus some. The data hold about 680,000 clones, with about 89% observed a single time. The treatment: approximately 18 received Ad26.COV2.S at low or high dose, single or two shots; five or six received placebo; per-sample allocation not given. Sampling took place 63 days after the first vaccine or placebo injection. Material: peripheral blood, obtained in a trial of Ad26.COV2.S vaccine versus placebo. Source of these receptors: a person between 18 and 60 years old who received the Ad26.COV2.S COVID-19 vaccine or a placebo.

V and J are TRBV6-5 and TRBJ1-1; 9 bases agree with TRBD1. Germline trimming cut 7 bases from V and 3 bases from J; bases unmatched to any gene: 6. Germline CDR1 is MNHEY and CDR2 is SVGAGI. CDR3 size: 14 residues. The CDR3 DNA reads as TGTGCCAGCACCTTGGGACAGGGTGACACTGAAGCTTTCTTT. Translated, it gives CASTLGQGDTEAFF.

The chain is built from TRBV19 and TRBJ2-7, with TRBD1 matching over 10 bases. The CDR3 spans 14 residues. Per germline, CDR1 LNHDA and CDR2 SQIVND (reference sequence). The junction had 3 bases not matched to a gene; V was cut back by 6 bases and J by 1 base. This CDR3 reads CASRDRGSSYEQYF. The CDR3 bases are TGTGCCAGTAGGGACAGGGGGAGTTCCTACGAGCAGTACTTC.

This sequence joins TRBV29-1 and TRBJ1-2; D is unclear. The V gene's germline CDR1 is SQVTM and CDR2 ANQGSEA. CDR3 length: 13 amino acids. The germline V and J ends were trimmed by 1 base and 0 bases, with 6 bases remaining between them. The CDR3 is CSVEGAANYGYTF. The CDR3 DNA follows: TGCAGCGTTGAAGGTGCGGCTAACTATGGCTACACCTTC.

The chain uses TRBV5-1 and TRBJ2-7, with 13 bases aligning to TRBD2. This CDR3 has 14 amino acids. V dropped 5 bases and J dropped 7; count of bases not matched to a gene: 6. Germline values: CDR1 SGHRS, CDR2 YFSETQ. CDR3 bases: TGCGCCAGCAGGTCCCCGGGACTAGCGGGGGAGCAGTACTTC. It specifies CASRSPGLAGEQYF.

The rearrangement joins TRBV27 to TRBJ1-1, with D unresolved. Germline lookup yields CDR1 MNHEY and CDR2 SMNVEV (reference sequence). This CDR3 is 13 amino acids long. V lost 6 bases, J lost 5 bases, and 13 bases lay in between. CDR3 sequence (DNA): TGTGCCAGCAGGTCTCTTCTAGTGACTGAAGCTTTCTTT. Its translation: CASRSLLVTEAFF.